Below, 19 T cell receptor beta chains from the same sample are listed, as sequenced in a study of T cell responses to AZD1222 COVID-19 vaccine. The repertoire was sequenced with immunoSEQ multiplex PCR; TCRdb's copy has only in-frame clones and lacks some. The sample includes about 150,000 clones, about 88% of them seen just once. Sequenced material: peripheral blood, taken on day 0 of AZD1222 vaccination. The receptors here all came from an adult in good health.

This sequence joins TRBV2 and TRBJ1-5; D call uncertain. The CDR3 has 12 residues. Deletions cut 2 bases from V and 4 bases from J, with 3 bases between. CDR1 SNHLY and CDR2 FYNNEI come from the germline V gene. The CDR3 region has the DNA TGTGCCAGCAGTGAAAGTAATCAGCCCCAGCATTTT. Translating gives CASSESNQPQHF. The full variable domain, rest sourced from reference TRBV2 and TRBJ1-5, is EPEVTQTPSHQVTQMGQEVILRCVPISNHLYFYWYRQILGQKVEFLVSFYNNEISEKSEIFDDQFSVERPDGSNFTLKIRSTKLEDSAMYFCASSESNQPQHFGDGTRLSIL.

The chain couples TRBV5-6 to TRBJ2-7; 10 nucleotides match TRBD2. V gave up 2 bases and J gave up 2 bases; unmatched junction bases: 7. CDR1 and CDR2 (germline): SGHDT, YYEEEE. This CDR3 has 16 amino acids. CDR3 bases: TGTGCCAGCAGCTTTCGGTCTAGCGGGGGAACCTACGAGCAGTACTTC. Translated: CASSFRSSGGTYEQYF.

In DNA form, the CDR3 reads TGTGCCAGCAGTTCCTGGGGTACAGAGACCCAGTACTTC. Amino acid sequence: CASSSWGTETQYF. The V and J genes are TRBV12-3 or TRBV12-4 and TRBJ2-5; D is unresolved. The length of the CDR3 is 13 residues. Trimming stripped 4 bases from V and 4 bases from J, with 10 bases between.

In its sample, this clone was seen once. J is TRBJ2-5 and V is TRBV7-2; D possibly corresponds to TRBD1 (6 bases). This CDR3 contains 15 residues. The V gene's germline CDR1 is SGHTA and CDR2 FQGNSA. V lost 1 base, J lost 0 bases, and 9 bases lay in between. In DNA, the CDR3 is TGTGCCAGCAGCTTAGGGACAGCGTACCAAGAGACCCAGTACTTC. Protein product: CASSLGTAYQETQYF.

This clone occurred once. The CDR3 reads CASSPLTGGTEAFF. The CDR3 DNA is TGTGCCAGCAGCCCCCTGACGGGCGGCACTGAAGCTTTCTTT. The chain combines TRBV7-2 with TRBJ1-1; the D is unclear. The V gene lost 5 bases and the J gene lost 4 bases, with 14 bases spanning the gap. The CDR3 runs 14 residues. Germline V CDR1 and CDR2: SGHTA, FQGNSA.

The J gene is TRBJ2-5, the V gene TRBV28; TRBD2 agrees at 13 bases. The CDR3 extends over 16 amino acids. Trimming took 6 bases from V and 5 from J; bases not matched to a gene: 9. CDR1 and CDR2 from the germline V gene are MDHEN and SYDVKM. Here the CDR3 reads CASRPTSGGLRETQYF. The CDR3 DNA follows: TGTGCCAGCAGGCCGACTAGCGGGGGGCTCAGGGAGACCCAGTACTTC.

The chain employs TRBV6-5 and TRBJ1-1; D possibly corresponds to TRBD1 (5 bases). Trimming took off 8 bases at V and 1 base at J, with 14 bases between the two ends. CDR3 size: 14 residues. CDR1 is MNHEY, CDR2 SVGAGI, per germline. CDR3 protein: CASVQGGRNTEAFF. CDR3 coding DNA: TGTGCCAGCGTCCAGGGAGGCAGGAACACTGAAGCTTTCTTT.

The rearrangement uses TRBV19 and TRBJ2-3, with 11 bases that match TRBD2. J gave up 2 bases and V 3 bases, and 10 bases lay outside the gene matches. This CDR3 region has 18 residues. CDR1 is LNHDA and CDR2 is SQIVND in the germline V gene (reference sequence). In nucleotides, the CDR3 is TGTGCCAGTAGTATCGTAGCGGGGGGGGCTCTAGACACAGATACGCAGTATTTT. This gives the protein CASSIVAGGALDTDTQYF.

This chain uses TRBV19 with TRBJ1-1; D uncertain. V lost 1 base and J lost 1, with 4 bases in between. CDR1 is LNHDA, CDR2 SQIVND, per germline (reference sequence). The CDR3 spans 13 residues. CDR3 DNA: TGTGCCAGTAGTATAGGGCCGAACACTGAAGCTTTCTTT. Protein sequence: CASSIGPNTEAFF.

The chain recombines TRBV9 with TRBJ2-7; 7 bases line up with TRBD1. The length of the CDR3 is 17 residues. Losses at the gene ends were 4 bases for V and 4 bases for J; bases not matched to a gene: 17. CDR1 is SGDLS and CDR2 is YYNGEE in the germline V gene. The CDR3 reads CASSPPLGRQGFYEQYF. The CDR3 DNA follows: TGTGCCAGCAGCCCCCCCTTGGGGAGACAGGGATTTTACGAGCAGTACTTC. Looking up the rest from reference TRBV9 and TRBJ2-7 gives the full variable domain: DSGVTQTPKHLITATGQRVTLRCSPRSGDLSVYWYQQSLDQGLQFLIQYYNGEERAKGNILERFSAQQFPDLHSELNLSSLELGDSALYFCASSPPLGRQGFYEQYFGPGTRLTVT.

In this sample, this clone turned up once. J is TRBJ1-3 and V is TRBV15, with D maybe TRBD1 (6 bases). The CDR3 is 14 amino acids. The germline gives CDR1 LNHNV, CDR2 YYDKDF (reference sequence). V gave up 11 bases and J gave up 2 bases, with 16 bases separating them. The CDR3 nucleotides are TGTGCCGCCGGCGGCAGGGGAACTGGAAACACCATATATTTT. Its translation is CAAGGRGTGNTIYF.

The chain links TRBV19 to TRBJ1-5, with TRBD1 matching over 7 bases. This CDR3 comprises 15 residues. The J segment lost 7 bases and the V segment lost 5 bases, leaving 11 bases of the junction unmatched. The germline gives CDR1 LNHDA, CDR2 SQIVND (reference sequence). The CDR3 nucleotides read TGTGCCAGTAGTCCCTCAGGGGGGGCTGCCCAGCCCCAGCATTTT. It is translated as CASSPSGGAAQPQHF.

This chain links TRBV6-2 or TRBV6-3 with TRBJ2-7, with TRBD1 identical over 7 bases. The CDR3 is 14 amino acids. CDR1 is MNHEY and CDR2 is SVGEGT in the germline V gene. The ends lost 2 bases at V and 2 bases at J; junction bases unmatched: 3. The CDR3 here is CASSYPGQAYEQYF. The CDR3 DNA sequence: TGTGCCAGCAGTTACCCTGGACAGGCCTACGAGCAGTACTTC.

For the CDR3, the DNA is TGTGCCAGTAGTGAATCAGGGGTTAATGAAAAACTGTTTTTT. It codes for CASSESGVNEKLFF. The chain combines TRBV19 with TRBJ1-4; a weak D match, TRBD1 (6 bases). V dropped 5 bases and J dropped 4 bases, with 11 bases sitting between them. The length of the CDR3 is 14 residues. Germline V gives CDR1 LNHDA, CDR2 SQIVND (reference sequence).

The chain is built from TRBV25-1 and TRBJ2-5; 7 positions match TRBD2. Losses at the gene ends were 2 bases for V and 6 bases for J; bases not matched to a gene: 6. CDR1 MGHDK and CDR2 SYGVNS come from the germline V gene. CDR3 length: 14 residues. CDR3 loop: CASSEGGGTKTQYF. CDR3 in DNA: TGTGCCAGCAGTGAAGGAGGAGGGACTAAGACCCAGTACTTC.

The gene calls are TRBV6-2 or TRBV6-3 and TRBJ1-5; D not certain. This CDR3 contains 13 residues. Trimming removed 6 bases at V and 1 base at J, with 7 bases between. Germline values: CDR1 MNHEY, CDR2 SVGEGT. CDR3 bases: TGTGCCAGCAGCGACACGAGCAATCAGCCCCAGCATTTT. Protein: CASSDTSNQPQHF.

The chain employs TRBV15 and TRBJ2-3; D perhaps matches TRBD1 (6 bases). The CDR3 has 17 residues. The germline V gene encodes CDR1 LNHNV and CDR2 YYDKDF (reference sequence). The V and J ends lost 0 bases and 0 bases respectively, with 13 bases between them. The CDR3 nucleotides are TGTGCCACCAGCAGAGAGCAGGGGCGAACTAGCACAGATACGCAGTATTTT. Amino acids: CATSREQGRTSTDTQYF.

This rearrangement joins TRBV7-2 to TRBJ2-3; 11 nucleotides align to TRBD2. The V gene end was trimmed by 4 bases and the J gene end by 2 bases; junction bases not matched to a gene: 8. The CDR3 has 17 amino acids. The germline CDR1 and CDR2 sequences are SGHTA and FQGNSA. The chain's CDR3 is CASSSLAGAWATDTQYF. The CDR3 DNA sequence: TGTGCCAGCAGCTCACTAGCGGGGGCGTGGGCCACAGATACGCAGTATTTT.

This chain uses TRBV7-2 with TRBJ1-1, with TRBD1 matching over 8 bases. CDR3 size: 14 residues. V was clipped by 4 bases and J by 4 bases; unmatched bases: 5. In germline, CDR1 is SGHTA, CDR2 FQGNSA. The DNA for the CDR3 is TGTGCCAGCAGCTCAGGGGGCGGTATCACTGAAGCTTTCTTT. As protein: CASSSGGGITEAFF.